This T cell receptor (beta chain) originates from a study of T-cell memory formation after mild COVID-19. Study context: TCR clustering was largely donor specific. Study-wide results and limits: Contracting CD4+ clones lay largely in CM and EM, with CD8+ ones residing in EMRA. Several responding clones turned up in pre-infection memory, indicating that cross-reactive memory may have taken part.

As to this clonotype: The antigen remains unidentified.

TCRdb called the 5' RACE reads again in MiXCR, with one record for every CDR3 protein. The sample yields about 200,000 distinct CDR3 sequences, 15% to 20% seen once. Sequenced: PBMCs or a T cell subset sorted from them (not recorded which). The receptor comes from an adult woman who had mild COVID-19 (a few samples of this study predate the infection). Cell type and time point are not known.

The CDR3 DNA reads TGCAGTGCAGACGGGGTCGGGCAGTCCCCGGGCGAAAAACTGTTTTTT. Translated, it gives CSADGVGQSPGEKLFF. This chain connects TRBV20-1 to TRBJ1-4; D not resolved. The V end lost 6 bases, the J end lost 8 bases, and 25 bases lay between the germline ends. CDR3 length: 16 amino acids. The germline gives CDR1 DFQATT, CDR2 SNEGSKA (reference sequence).